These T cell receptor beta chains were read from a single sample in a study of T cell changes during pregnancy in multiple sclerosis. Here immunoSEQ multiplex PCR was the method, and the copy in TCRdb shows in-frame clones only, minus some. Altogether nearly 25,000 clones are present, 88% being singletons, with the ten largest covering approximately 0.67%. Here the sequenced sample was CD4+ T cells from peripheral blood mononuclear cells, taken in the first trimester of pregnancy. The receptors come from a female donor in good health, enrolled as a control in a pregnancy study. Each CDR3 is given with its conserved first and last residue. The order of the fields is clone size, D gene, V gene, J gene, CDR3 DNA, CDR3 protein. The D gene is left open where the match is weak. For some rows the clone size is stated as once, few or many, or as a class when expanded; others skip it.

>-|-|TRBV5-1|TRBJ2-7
TGCGCCAGCAGCGGCCGAGGGGGTCCGTACGAGCAGTACTTC
CASSGRGGPYEQYF
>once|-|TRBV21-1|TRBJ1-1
TGTGCCAGCAGCACCCCGGGACAGGGTTGGTGGGGAAACACTGAAGCTTTCTTT
CASSTPGQGWWGNTEAFF
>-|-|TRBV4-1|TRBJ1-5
TGCGCCAGCAGCCAAGATGGCACCCTTTTGCCCCAGCATTTT
CASSQDGTLLPQHF
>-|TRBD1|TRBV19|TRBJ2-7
TGTGCCACATCGGACAGGGGTCGCGGCTACGAGCAGTACTTC
CATSDRGRGYEQYF
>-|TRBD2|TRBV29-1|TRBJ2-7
TGCAGCGTTGATTCGGGACTAGCGGGAGTCGAGCAGTACTTC
CSVDSGLAGVEQYF
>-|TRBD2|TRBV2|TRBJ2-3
TGTGCCACTAGGACTAGCGGGGGGGGATATACGCAGTATTTT
CATRTSGGGYTQYF
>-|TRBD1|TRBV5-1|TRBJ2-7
TGCGCCAGCAGCATCGGACAGGGGGGATTCGAGCAGTACTTC
CASSIGQGGFEQYF
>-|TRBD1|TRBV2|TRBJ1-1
TGTGCCAGCAGACCGGGACAGATGAACACTGAAGCTTTCTTT
CASRPGQMNTEAFF
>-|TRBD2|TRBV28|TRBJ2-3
TGTGCCAGCAGTTTGAGCGGGAGCGCAGATACGCAGTATTTT
CASSLSGSADTQYF
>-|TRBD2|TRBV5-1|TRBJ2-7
TGCGCCAGCAGCCGCTCGGGGGGGCGCGACGAGCAGTACTTC
CASSRSGGRDEQYF
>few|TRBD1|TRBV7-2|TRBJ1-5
TGTGCCAGCAGCTTAGCCGGGGACAGGGGAGGCATTCAGCCCCAGCATTTT
CASSLAGDRGGIQPQHF
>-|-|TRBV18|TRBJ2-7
TGTGCCAGCTCACCACCGGCTGCCTACGAGCAGTACTTC
CASSPPAAYEQYF
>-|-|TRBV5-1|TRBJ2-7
TGCGCCAGCAGCCCGTGGCGGGTTGACGAGCAGTACTTC
CASSPWRVDEQYF
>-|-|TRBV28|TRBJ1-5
TGTGCCAGCAGTTTAGGAGTTAGCAATCAGCCCCAGCATTTT
CASSLGVSNQPQHF
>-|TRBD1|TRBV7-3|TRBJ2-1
TGTGCCAGCAGCTCAGGGGGGACAGGACGGAATGAGCAGTTCTTC
CASSSGGTGRNEQFF
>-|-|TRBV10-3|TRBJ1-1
TGTGCCGTCCAACAGGGTGAGGGCACTGAAGCTTTCTTT
CAVQQGEGTEAFF
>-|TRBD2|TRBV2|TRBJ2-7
TGTGCCAGCAGGGCCGGGACTAGCAGGTCCGAGCAGTACTTC
CASRAGTSRSEQYF
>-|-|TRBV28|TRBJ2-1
-
CASSSSGQGRDEQFF
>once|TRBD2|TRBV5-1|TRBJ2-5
TGCGCCAGCAGCTTCCAGGCTAGCGGGAGGGCCCGGGAGACCCAGTACTTC
CASSFQASGRARETQYF
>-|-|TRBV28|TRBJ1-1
TGTGCCAGCCGGGGGGGGAACACTGAAGCTTTCTTT
CASRGGNTEAFF
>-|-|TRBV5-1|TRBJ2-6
TGCGCCAGCAGCTTGGGACAAACTTCTGGGGCCAACGTCCTGACTTTC
CASSLGQTSGANVLTF
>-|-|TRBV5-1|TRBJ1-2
TGCGCCAGCAGCTTAGACAGCTTTGGCTACACCTTC
CASSLDSFGYTF
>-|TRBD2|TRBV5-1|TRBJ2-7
TGCGCCAGCAGCTCCTCGGGGGGCTACGAGCAGTACTTC
CASSSSGGYEQYF
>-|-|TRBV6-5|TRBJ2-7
TGTGCCAGCAGTTACTCGATGGCATCCCGGGAGTACGAGCAGTACTTC
CASSYSMASREYEQYF
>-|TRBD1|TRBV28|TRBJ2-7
TGTGCCAGCACCCCGGGACAGGCTTCCTACGAGCAGTACTTC
CASTPGQASYEQYF
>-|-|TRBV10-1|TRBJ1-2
TGCGCCAGCAGTGAGTCTGAACCGGACTTGAAAGGGGGCTACACCTTC
CASSESEPDLKGGYTF
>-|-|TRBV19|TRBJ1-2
TGTGCCAGTAGTATAGGAGGGAACTATGGCTACACCTTC
CASSIGGNYGYTF
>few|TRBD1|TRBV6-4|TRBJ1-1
TGTGCCAGCAGTAGACAGGGAGGTTTTGCTGAAGCTTTCTTT
CASSRQGGFAEAFF
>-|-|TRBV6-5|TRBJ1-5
TGTGCCAGCAGTTCGTTACGGGACACACCCCAGCATTTT
CASSSLRDTPQHF
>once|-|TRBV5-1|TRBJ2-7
TGCGCCAGCAGCTTGGACCAGGGGACAAGGGAGCAGTACTTC
CASSLDQGTREQYF
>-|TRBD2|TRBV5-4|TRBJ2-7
TGTGCCAGCAGCTTGGGCCTTCCGGGCCAGCGGGGGTCCTACGAGCAGTACTTC
CASSLGLPGQRGSYEQYF
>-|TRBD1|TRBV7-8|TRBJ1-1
TGTGCCAGCAGCTCAACGACAGGGGTGAACACTGAAGCTTTCTTT
CASSSTTGVNTEAFF
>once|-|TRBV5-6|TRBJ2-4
TGTGCCAGCAGCTTGGGACTAGTCAGCGTGTCCAAAAACATTCAGTACTTC
CASSLGLVSVSKNIQYF
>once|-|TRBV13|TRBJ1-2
TGTGCCAGCAGCTTACTCTATGGCTACACCTTC
CASSLLYGYTF
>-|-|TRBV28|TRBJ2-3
TGTGCCAGCTCCCCGGGTCTATCGCCTAGCACAGATACGCAGTATTTT
CASSPGLSPSTDTQYF
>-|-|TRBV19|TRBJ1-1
TGTGCCACTACAGGGAACACTGAAGCTTTCTTT
CATTGNTEAFF
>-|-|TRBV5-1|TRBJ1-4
TGCGCCAGCAGGGGGGGGCGGTCGACTAATGAAAAACTGTTTTTT
CASRGGRSTNEKLFF
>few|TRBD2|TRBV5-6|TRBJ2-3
TGTGCCAGCAGCTTTAGCGGGAGGGTCCTTAGCACAGATACGCAGTATTTT
CASSFSGRVLSTDTQYF
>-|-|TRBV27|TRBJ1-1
TGTGCCAGCAGTTTATTCATGAACACTGAAGCTTTCTTT
CASSLFMNTEAFF
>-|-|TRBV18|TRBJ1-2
TGTGCCAGCTCCTTCAATCAGGGTAACTATGGCTACACCTTC
CASSFNQGNYGYTF
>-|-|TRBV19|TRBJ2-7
TGTGCCAGTAGTATAGGACAGCATACCTACGAGCAGTACTTC
CASSIGQHTYEQYF
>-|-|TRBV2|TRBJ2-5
TGTGCCAGCAAGGGGGGGGCCGAAGAGACCCAGTACTTC
CASKGGAEETQYF
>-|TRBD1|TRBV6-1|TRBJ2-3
TGTGCCAGCAGCCCGACAGGGGCCCGCACAGATACGCAGTATTTT
CASSPTGARTDTQYF
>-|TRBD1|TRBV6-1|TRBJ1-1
TGTGCCAGCAGTTCGGGACAGACCACTGAAGCTTTCTTT
CASSSGQTTEAFF
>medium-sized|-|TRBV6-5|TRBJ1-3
TGTGCCAGCAGTCCTCGACAGCCTGGAAACACCATATATTTT
CASSPRQPGNTIYF
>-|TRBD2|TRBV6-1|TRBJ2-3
TGTGCCAGCAGGCTAGCGGGAGACTCAGATACGCAGTATTTT
CASRLAGDSDTQYF